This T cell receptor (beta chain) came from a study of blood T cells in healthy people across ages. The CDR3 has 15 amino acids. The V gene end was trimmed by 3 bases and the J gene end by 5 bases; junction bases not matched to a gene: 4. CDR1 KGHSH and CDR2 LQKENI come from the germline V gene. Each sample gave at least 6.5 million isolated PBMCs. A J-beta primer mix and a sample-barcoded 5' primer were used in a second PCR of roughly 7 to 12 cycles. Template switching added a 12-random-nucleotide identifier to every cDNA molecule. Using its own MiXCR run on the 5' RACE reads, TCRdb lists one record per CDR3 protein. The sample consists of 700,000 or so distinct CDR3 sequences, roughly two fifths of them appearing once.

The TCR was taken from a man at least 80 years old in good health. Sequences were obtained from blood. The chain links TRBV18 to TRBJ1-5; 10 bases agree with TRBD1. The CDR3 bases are TGTGCCAGCTCACCGACAGGGGGCAAGGATCAGCCCCAGCATTTT. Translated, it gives CASSPTGGKDQPQHF.